The rows below give T cell receptor beta chains drawn from one sample of a study of technical replicates of blood from a few donors. The repertoire was sequenced with immunoSEQ multiplex PCR; TCRdb's copy has only in-frame clones and lacks some. Of about 79,000 clones in the sample, 75% to 95% are singletons; the top ten hold under 0.5%. The sample was T cells isolated from PBMCs. The receptors were sampled from a human donor in good health. Some clones in this sample may be carry-over from other donors' samples. Each CDR3 is given with its conserved first and last residue. A D gene is named only where the DNA matches it firmly. Size tells how often a clone was seen (once, few, many) or the class of an expanded clone, and some rows leave it out.

V	size	D	J	CDR3	DNA
TRBV6-5	NA	TRBD1	TRBJ1-2	CASSQTPGQSYGYTF	TGTGCCAGCAGTCAAACACCGGGACAGTCTTATGGCTACACCTTC
TRBV9	NA	TRBD2	TRBJ2-7	CASSVGGTSGSYEQYF	TGTGCCAGCAGCGTAGGGGGGACTAGCGGGTCCTACGAGCAGTACTTC
TRBV2	few	NA	TRBJ1-1	CASSVQGSVNTEAFF	TGTGCCAGCAGCGTACAGGGCTCTGTGAACACTGAAGCTTTCTTT
TRBV4-2	NA	NA	TRBJ1-2	CASSQDQEGGGISGYTF	TGTGCCAGCAGCCAAGATCAAGAGGGAGGGGGGATCTCTGGCTACACCTTC
TRBV6-1	NA	TRBD2	TRBJ2-7	CASSEARLAGETYEQYF	TGTGCCAGCAGTGAAGCGCGCTTAGCGGGAGAGACCTACGAGCAGTACTTC
TRBV5-1	NA	TRBD1	TRBJ2-7	CASSAWTGGGYEQYF	TGCGCCAGCAGCGCATGGACAGGGGGCGGCTACGAGCAGTACTTC
TRBV19	NA	TRBD2	TRBJ2-3	CASSSGTRSTDTQYF	TGTGCCAGTAGTTCGGGGACTAGAAGCACAGATACGCAGTATTTT
TRBV9	few	NA	TRBJ1-1	CASSDLMNTEAFF	TGTGCCAGCAGCGACTTGATGAACACTGAAGCTTTCTTT
TRBV7-2	NA	NA	TRBJ2-1	CASSLGETLYNEQFF	TGTGCCAGCAGCTTAGGAGAAACTTTATACAATGAGCAGTTCTTC
TRBV7-2	NA	TRBD1	TRBJ2-1	CASSLAGRGNEQFF	TGTGCCAGCAGCTTAGCCGGCAGGGGGAATGAGCAGTTCTTC
TRBV6-1	NA	NA	TRBJ1-1	CASSERAGLMTEAFF	TGTGCCAGCAGTGAAAGGGCAGGGTTAATGACTGAAGCTTTCTTT
TRBV27	NA	NA	TRBJ2-7	CASSLLPGSYEQYF	TGTGCCAGCAGTTTACTTCCGGGCTCCTACGAGCAGTACTTC
TRBV4-1	NA	NA	TRBJ2-3	CASSQVRARTDTQYF	TGCGCCAGCAGCCAAGTGCGGGCTCGCACAGATACGCAGTATTTT
TRBV27	NA	TRBD1	TRBJ2-7	CASSLRGQEAFSYEQYF	TGTGCCAGCAGTTTACGGGGACAGGAAGCATTCTCCTACGAGCAGTACTTC
TRBV7-9	NA	TRBD1	TRBJ2-7	CASSSDRRTDEQYF	TGTGCCAGCAGCTCGGACAGGAGGACTGACGAGCAGTACTTC
TRBV5-1	once	NA	TRBJ2-7	CASSPPGLHEQYF	TGCGCCAGCAGCCCCCCAGGGCTACACGAGCAGTACTTC
TRBV18	NA	TRBD2	TRBJ2-7	CASSQTSGRLSYEQYF	TGTGCCAGCTCCCAGACTAGCGGCCGTCTCTCCTACGAGCAGTACTTC
TRBV6-6	NA	TRBD1	TRBJ1-1	CASSYYGTGGSAFF	TGTGCCAGCAGTTACTACGGGACAGGAGGTTCGGCTTTCTTT
TRBV19	NA	TRBD2	TRBJ2-7	CASRLAGYSSYEQYF	TGTGCCAGTAGACTAGCGGGTTACTCTTCCTACGAGCAGTACTTC
TRBV9	NA	TRBD2	TRBJ2-1	CASSPWSLAGPNEQFF	TGTGCCAGCTCTCCGTGGTCACTAGCGGGACCCAATGAGCAGTTCTTC
TRBV6-5	once	NA	TRBJ1-1	CASSYGYGVEAFF	TGTGCCAGCAGTTACGGGTACGGGGTTGAAGCTTTCTTT
TRBV11-3	NA	NA	TRBJ2-3	CASSFEAYTDTQYF	TGTGCCAGCAGCTTTGAAGCTTACACAGATACGCAGTATTTT
TRBV28	NA	NA	TRBJ1-5	CASRVDEGPQHF	TGTGCCAGCAGGGTCGATGAGGGGCCCCAGCATTTT
TRBV27	NA	NA	TRBJ2-1	CASSRRDSRNEQFF	TGTGCCAGCAGTCGGCGGGATTCGCGGAATGAGCAGTTCTTC
TRBV4-3	NA	NA	TRBJ2-3	CASSQGFGTDTQYF	TGCGCCAGCAGCCAAGGCTTCGGGACAGATACGCAGTATTTT
TRBV5-4	NA	NA	TRBJ2-6	CASSLALLSSGANVLTF	TGTGCCAGCAGCTTGGCACTGCTGAGCTCTGGGGCCAACGTCCTGACTTTC
TRBV28	NA	TRBD2	TRBJ2-3	CASITWGLAGAGVSTDTQYF	TGTGCCAGCATCACTTGGGGACTAGCGGGAGCCGGAGTTAGCACAGATACGCAGTATTTT
TRBV7-9	NA	TRBD1	TRBJ2-7	CASMGTGVYYEQYF	TGTGCCAGCATGGGGACAGGGGTATACTACGAGCAGTACTTC
TRBV9	NA	NA	TRBJ2-7	CASSPMEAIYEQYF	TGTGCCAGCAGCCCTATGGAGGCAATCTACGAGCAGTACTTC
TRBV9	NA	NA	TRBJ1-1	CASSEYPLNTEAFF	TGTGCCAGCAGCGAATATCCTCTGAACACTGAAGCTTTCTTT
TRBV7-2	NA	NA	TRBJ2-5	CASSLGRETQYF	TGTGCCAGCAGCTTAGGCAGGGAGACCCAGTACTTC
TRBV29-1	NA	TRBD1	TRBJ2-7	CSVEPGQGDEQYF	TGCAGCGTTGAGCCGGGACAGGGGGACGAGCAGTACTTC
TRBV11-2	few	NA	TRBJ1-1	CASSRTENTEAFF	TGTGCCAGCAGCCGGACAGAAAACACTGAAGCTTTCTTT
TRBV29-1	NA	TRBD1	TRBJ2-7	CSAGTGGTYEQYF	TGCAGCGCTGGGACAGGGGGCACCTACGAGCAGTACTTC
TRBV6-5	NA	TRBD2	TRBJ2-2	CASRASGMNTGELFF	TGTGCCAGCAGGGCTAGCGGGATGAACACCGGGGAGCTGTTTTTT
TRBV9	NA	TRBD2	TRBJ2-1	CASSVVPSGSSYNEQFF	TGTGCCAGCAGCGTAGTGCCTAGCGGGAGCTCCTACAATGAGCAGTTCTTC
TRBV7-9	NA	NA	TRBJ2-6	CASSFRGLRPYSGANVLTF	TGTGCCAGCAGCTTCAGGGGCCTCCGGCCTTACTCTGGGGCCAACGTCCTGACTTTC
TRBV6-5	NA	TRBD2	TRBJ2-7	CASTPGGTSNKQYF	TGTGCCAGCACTCCCGGCGGGACTAGTAATAAGCAGTACTTC
TRBV23-1	NA	NA	TRBJ2-5	CASSQSPGQRALLETQYF	TGCGCCAGCAGTCAATCGCCGGGACAAAGGGCCTTATTAGAGACCCAGTACTTC
TRBV4-3	NA	NA	TRBJ1-2	CASSQGGEATGYGYTF	TGCGCCAGCAGCCAAGGGGGGGAGGCGACCGGCTATGGCTACACCTTC